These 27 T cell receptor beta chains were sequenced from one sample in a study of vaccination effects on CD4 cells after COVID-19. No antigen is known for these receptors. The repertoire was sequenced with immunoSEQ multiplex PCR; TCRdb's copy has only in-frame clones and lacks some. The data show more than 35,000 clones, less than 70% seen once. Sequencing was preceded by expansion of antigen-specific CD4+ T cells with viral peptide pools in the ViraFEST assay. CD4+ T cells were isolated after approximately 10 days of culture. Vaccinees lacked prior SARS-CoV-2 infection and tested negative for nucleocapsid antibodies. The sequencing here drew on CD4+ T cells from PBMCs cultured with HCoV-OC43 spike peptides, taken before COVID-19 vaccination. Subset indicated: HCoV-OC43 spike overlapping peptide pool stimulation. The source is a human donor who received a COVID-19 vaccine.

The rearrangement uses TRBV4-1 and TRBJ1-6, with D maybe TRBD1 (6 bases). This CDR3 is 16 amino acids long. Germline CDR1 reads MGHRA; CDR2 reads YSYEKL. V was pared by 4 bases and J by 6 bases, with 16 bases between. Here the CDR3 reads CASSLPVRDTNSPLHF. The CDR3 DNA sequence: TGCGCCAGCAGCCTACCTGTTCGGGACACTAATTCACCCCTCCACTTT.

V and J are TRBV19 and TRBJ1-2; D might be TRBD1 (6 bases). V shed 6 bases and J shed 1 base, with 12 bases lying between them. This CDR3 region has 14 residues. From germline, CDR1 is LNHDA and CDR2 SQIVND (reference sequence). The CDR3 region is CASRLQGVNYGYTF. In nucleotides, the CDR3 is TGTGCCAGTAGATTACAGGGTGTTAACTATGGCTACACCTTC.

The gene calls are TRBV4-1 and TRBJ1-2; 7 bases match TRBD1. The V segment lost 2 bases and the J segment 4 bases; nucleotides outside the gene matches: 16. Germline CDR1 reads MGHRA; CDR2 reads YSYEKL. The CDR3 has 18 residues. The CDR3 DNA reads TGCGCCAGCAGCCAACCCGGAAGTACAGGGGAAATTAGCTATGGCTACACCTTC. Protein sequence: CASSQPGSTGEISYGYTF.

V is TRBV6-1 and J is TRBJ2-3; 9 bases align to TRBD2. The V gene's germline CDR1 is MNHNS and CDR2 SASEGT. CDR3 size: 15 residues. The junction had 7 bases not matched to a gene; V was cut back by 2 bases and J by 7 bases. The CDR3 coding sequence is TGTGCCAGCAGTGAACCCGGACTAGCGTCCCATACGCAGTATTTT. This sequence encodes CASSEPGLASHTQYF.

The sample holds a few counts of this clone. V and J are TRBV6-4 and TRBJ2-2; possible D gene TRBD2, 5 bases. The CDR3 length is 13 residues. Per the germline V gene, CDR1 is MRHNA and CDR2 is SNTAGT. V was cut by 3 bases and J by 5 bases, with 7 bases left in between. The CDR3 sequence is CASSEVATGELFF. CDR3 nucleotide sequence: TGTGCCAGCAGTGAGGTAGCGACCGGGGAGCTGTTTTTT.

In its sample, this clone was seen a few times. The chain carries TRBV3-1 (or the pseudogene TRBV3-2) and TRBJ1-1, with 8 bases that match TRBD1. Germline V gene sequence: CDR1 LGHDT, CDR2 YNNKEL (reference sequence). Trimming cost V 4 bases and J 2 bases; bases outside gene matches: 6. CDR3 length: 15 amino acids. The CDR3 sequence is CASSPTDRANTEAFF. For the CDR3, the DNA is TGTGCCAGCAGCCCTACGGACAGGGCAAACACTGAAGCTTTCTTT.

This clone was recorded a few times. The DNA for the CDR3 is TGTGCCAGCAGCTTGGAAAGAAGGACAGATACGCAGTATTTT. As protein: CASSLERRTDTQYF. V and J are TRBV5-4 and TRBJ2-3; D remains ambiguous. This CDR3 contains 14 residues. From germline, CDR1 is SGHNT and CDR2 YYREEE (reference sequence). Trimming shortened V by 0 bases and J by 3 bases, and 8 bases separated the two germline ends. Full variable domain (rest looked up from reference TRBV5-4 and TRBJ2-3): ETGVTQSPTHLIKTRGQQVTLRCSSQSGHNTVSWYQQALGQGPQFIFQYYREEENGRGNFPPRFSGLQFPNYSSELNVNALELDDSALYLCASSLERRTDTQYFGPGTRLTVL.

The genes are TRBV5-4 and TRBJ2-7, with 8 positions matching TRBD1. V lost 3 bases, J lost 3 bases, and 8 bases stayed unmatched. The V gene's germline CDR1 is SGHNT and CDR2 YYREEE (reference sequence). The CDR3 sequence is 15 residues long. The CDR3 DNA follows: TGTGCCAGCAGCTCCGCAGGGACAGGATACTACGAGCAGTACTTC. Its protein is CASSSAGTGYYEQYF.

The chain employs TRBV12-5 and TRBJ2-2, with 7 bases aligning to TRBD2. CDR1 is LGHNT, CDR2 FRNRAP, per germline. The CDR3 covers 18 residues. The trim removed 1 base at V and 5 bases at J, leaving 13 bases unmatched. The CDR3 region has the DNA TGTGCTAGTGGTTTGGATCCTAGCTCGGGAGGTCGGACCGGGGAGCTGTTTTTT. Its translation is CASGLDPSSGGRTGELFF.

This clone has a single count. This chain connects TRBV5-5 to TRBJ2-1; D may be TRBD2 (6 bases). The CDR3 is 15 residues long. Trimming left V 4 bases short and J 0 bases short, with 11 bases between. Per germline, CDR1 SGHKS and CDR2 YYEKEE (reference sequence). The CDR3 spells CASSQGLGSYNEQFF. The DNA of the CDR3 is TGTGCCAGCAGCCAGGGACTGGGCTCCTACAATGAGCAGTTCTTC.

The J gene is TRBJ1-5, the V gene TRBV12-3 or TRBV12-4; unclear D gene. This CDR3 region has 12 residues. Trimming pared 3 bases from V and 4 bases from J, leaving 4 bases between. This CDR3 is CASSFQNQPQHF. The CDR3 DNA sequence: TGTGCCAGCAGTTTCCAGAATCAGCCCCAGCATTTT.

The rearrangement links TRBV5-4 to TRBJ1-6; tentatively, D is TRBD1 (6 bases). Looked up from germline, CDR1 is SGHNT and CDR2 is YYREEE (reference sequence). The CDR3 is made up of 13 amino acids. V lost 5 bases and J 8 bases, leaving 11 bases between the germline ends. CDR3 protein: CASSPRTDSPLHF. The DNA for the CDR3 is TGTGCCAGCAGTCCCCGGACAGATTCACCCCTCCACTTT.

CDR3 in DNA: TGTGCCTGGACCCCTGGGGCCAACGTCCTGACTTTC. This translates into CAWTPGANVLTF. This chain links TRBV30 with TRBJ2-6, with unresolved D. V lost 4 bases to trimming and J lost 2 bases, with 3 bases between them. Germline lookup yields CDR1 GTSNPN and CDR2 SVGIG (reference sequence). The CDR3 runs 12 residues.

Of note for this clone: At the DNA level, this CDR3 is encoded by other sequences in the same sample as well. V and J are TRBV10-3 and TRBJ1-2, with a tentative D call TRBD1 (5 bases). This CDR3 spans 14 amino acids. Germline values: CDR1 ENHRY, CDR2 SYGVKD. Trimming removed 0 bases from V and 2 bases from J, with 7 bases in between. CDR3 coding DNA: TGTGCCATCAGTGAGTCTCAGGGAAACTATGGCTACACCTTC. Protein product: CAISESQGNYGYTF.

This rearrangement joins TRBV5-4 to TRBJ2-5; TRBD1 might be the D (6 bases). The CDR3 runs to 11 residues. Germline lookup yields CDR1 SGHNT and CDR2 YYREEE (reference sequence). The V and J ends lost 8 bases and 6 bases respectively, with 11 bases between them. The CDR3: CARTGMQTQYF. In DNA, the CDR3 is TGTGCCAGAACAGGGATGCAGACCCAGTACTTC.

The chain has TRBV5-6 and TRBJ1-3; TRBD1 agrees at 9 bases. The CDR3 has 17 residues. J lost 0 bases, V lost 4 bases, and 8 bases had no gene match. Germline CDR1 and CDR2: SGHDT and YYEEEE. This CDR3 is CASSQQGAEYSGNTIYF. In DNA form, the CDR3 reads TGTGCCAGCAGCCAACAGGGGGCCGAATACTCTGGAAACACCATATATTTT.

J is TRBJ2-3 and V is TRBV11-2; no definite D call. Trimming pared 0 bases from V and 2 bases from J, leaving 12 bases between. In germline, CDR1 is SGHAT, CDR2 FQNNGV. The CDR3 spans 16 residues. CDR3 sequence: CASSLDRVRPTDTQYF. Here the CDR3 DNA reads TGTGCCAGCAGCTTAGATCGGGTTCGTCCCACAGATACGCAGTATTTT.

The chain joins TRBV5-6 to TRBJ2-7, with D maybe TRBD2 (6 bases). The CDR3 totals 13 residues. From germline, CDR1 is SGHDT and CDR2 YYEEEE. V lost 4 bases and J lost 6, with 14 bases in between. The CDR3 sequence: CASSAGPPGEQYF. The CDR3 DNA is TGTGCCAGCAGCGCGGGACCCCCTGGCGAGCAGTACTTC.

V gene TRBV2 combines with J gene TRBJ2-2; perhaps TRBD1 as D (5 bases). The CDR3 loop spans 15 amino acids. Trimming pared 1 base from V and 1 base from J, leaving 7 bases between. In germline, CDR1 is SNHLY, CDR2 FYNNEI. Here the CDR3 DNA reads TGTGCCAGCAGTGAAGGGACAAGGAACACCGGGGAGCTGTTTTTT. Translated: CASSEGTRNTGELFF.

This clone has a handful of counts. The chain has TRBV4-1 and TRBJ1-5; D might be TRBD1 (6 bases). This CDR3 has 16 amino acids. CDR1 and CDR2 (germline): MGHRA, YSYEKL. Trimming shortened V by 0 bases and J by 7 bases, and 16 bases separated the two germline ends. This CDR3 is CASSQDPTGRWQPQHF. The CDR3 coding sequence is TGCGCCAGCAGCCAAGATCCCACAGGGCGATGGCAGCCCCAGCATTTT.

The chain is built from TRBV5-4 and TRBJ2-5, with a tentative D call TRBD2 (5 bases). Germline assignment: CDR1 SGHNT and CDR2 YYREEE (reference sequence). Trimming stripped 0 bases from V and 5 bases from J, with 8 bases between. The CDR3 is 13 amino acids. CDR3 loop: CASSLGERETQYF. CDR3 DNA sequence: TGTGCCAGCAGCTTGGGGGAGCGGGAGACCCAGTACTTC.

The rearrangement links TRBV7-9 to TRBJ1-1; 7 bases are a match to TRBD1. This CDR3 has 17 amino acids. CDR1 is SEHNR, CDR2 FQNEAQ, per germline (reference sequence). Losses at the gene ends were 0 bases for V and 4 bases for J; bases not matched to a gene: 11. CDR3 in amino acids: CASSLALLRQGGTEAFF. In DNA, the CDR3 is TGTGCCAGCAGCTTAGCGTTATTAAGACAGGGAGGCACTGAAGCTTTCTTT. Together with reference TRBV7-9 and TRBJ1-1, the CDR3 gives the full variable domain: DTGVSQNPRHKITKRGQNVTFRCDPISEHNRLYWYRQTLGQGPEFLTYFQNEAQLEKSRLLSDRFSAERPKGSFSTLEIQRTEQGDSAMYLCASSLALLRQGGTEAFFGQGTRLTVV.

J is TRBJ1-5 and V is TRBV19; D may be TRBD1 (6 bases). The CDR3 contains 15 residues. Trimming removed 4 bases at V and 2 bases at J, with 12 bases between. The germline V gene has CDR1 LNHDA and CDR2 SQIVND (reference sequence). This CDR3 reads CASSRSQGGNQPQHF. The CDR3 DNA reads TGTGCCAGTAGTAGATCACAGGGCGGCAATCAGCCCCAGCATTTT.

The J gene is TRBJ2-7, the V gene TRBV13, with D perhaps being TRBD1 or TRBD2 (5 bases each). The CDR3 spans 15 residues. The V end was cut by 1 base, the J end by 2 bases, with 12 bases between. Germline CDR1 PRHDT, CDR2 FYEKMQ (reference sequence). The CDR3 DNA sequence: TGTGCCAGCAGCTTAGTGTGGGACGGAACCTACGAGCAGTACTTC. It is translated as CASSLVWDGTYEQYF.

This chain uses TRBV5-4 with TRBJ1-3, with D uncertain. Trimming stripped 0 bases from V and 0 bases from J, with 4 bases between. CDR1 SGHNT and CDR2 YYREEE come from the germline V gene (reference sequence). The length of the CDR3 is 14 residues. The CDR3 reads CASSLASSGNTIYF. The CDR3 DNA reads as TGTGCCAGCAGCTTGGCCAGCTCTGGAAACACCATATATTTT.

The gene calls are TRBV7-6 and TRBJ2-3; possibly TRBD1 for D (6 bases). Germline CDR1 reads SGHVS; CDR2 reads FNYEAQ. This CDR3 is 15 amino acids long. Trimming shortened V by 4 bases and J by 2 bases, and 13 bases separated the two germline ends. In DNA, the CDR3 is TGTGCCAGCAGCTCCGGGACACAGCACACAGATACGCAGTATTTT. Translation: CASSSGTQHTDTQYF.

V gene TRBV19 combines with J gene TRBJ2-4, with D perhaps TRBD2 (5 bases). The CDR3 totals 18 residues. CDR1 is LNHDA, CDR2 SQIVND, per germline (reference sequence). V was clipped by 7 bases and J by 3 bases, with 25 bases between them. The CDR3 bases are TGTGCCAGTATCAAACGTCACGGGGTAAGAGGTGACAAAAACATTCAGTACTTC. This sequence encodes CASIKRHGVRGDKNIQYF.